These 23 T cell receptor beta chains were all obtained from the same sample, sequenced in a study of blood T cell repertoires in COVID-19. Generated by immunoSEQ multiplex PCR, the TCRdb table keeps only in-frame clones and is missing some. This table has some 300,000 clones, 85% to 90% appearing once. The sample taken for sequencing was peripheral blood. All receptors come from a man aged 65-85 years with acute or convalescent COVID-19.

This chain uses TRBV4-1 with TRBJ2-1; TRBD2 agrees at 13 bases. The CDR3 is 17 residues long. Germline trimming cut 1 base from V and 3 bases from J; bases unmatched to any gene: 3. CDR1 and CDR2 (germline): MGHRA, YSYEKL. CDR3 DNA sequence: TGCGCCAGCAGCCAAGGGACTAGCGGGAGTTACTACAATGAGCAGTTCTTC. Amino acids: CASSQGTSGSYYNEQFF.

This sequence joins TRBV4-2 and TRBJ2-2; 11 nucleotides line up with TRBD2. The CDR3 covers 16 residues. The ends lost 1 base at V and 5 bases at J; junction bases unmatched: 3. Per germline, CDR1 LGHNA and CDR2 YNFKEQ. Here the CDR3 DNA reads TGTGCCAGCAGCCAAGTACGACTAGCGGGGACCGGGGAGCTGTTTTTT. Translation: CASSQVRLAGTGELFF.

The CDR3 reads CASRGGLAPNTGELFF. The CDR3 bases are TGTGCCAGCAGGGGGGGACTAGCGCCAAACACCGGGGAGCTGTTTTTT. The chain has TRBV2 and TRBJ2-2; 10 bases map to TRBD2. The CDR3 sequence is 16 residues long. With V trimmed by 6 bases and J by 2 bases, 6 bases remained unmatched. Per germline, CDR1 SNHLY and CDR2 FYNNEI.

This clone was counted a single time. The chain recombines TRBV6-5 with TRBJ2-5; the match to TRBD2 covers 13 bases. Germline loops: CDR1 MNHEY, CDR2 SVGAGI. Unmatched junction bases numbered 9, after V lost 6 bases and J lost 11 bases. The CDR3 runs 14 residues. CDR3: CASRRSGTSGVQYF. Written as DNA, the CDR3 is TGTGCCAGCAGGCGATCCGGGACTAGCGGGGTTCAGTACTTC.

CDR3 sequence: CASSLPLQDYGYTF. The CDR3 region has the DNA TGTGCCAGCAGTTTACCTCTACAGGACTATGGCTACACCTTC. The J gene is TRBJ1-2, the V gene TRBV28; D is possibly TRBD1 (5 bases). CDR1 is MDHEN and CDR2 is SYDVKM in the germline V gene. Trimming shortened V by 2 bases and J by 3 bases, and 10 bases separated the two germline ends. The CDR3 totals 14 residues.

This clone came up a few times. This chain links TRBV19 with TRBJ1-5; D is possibly TRBD1 (6 bases). The ends were cut back, 5 bases at V and 2 bases at J, with 13 bases in the middle. CDR1 and CDR2 (germline): LNHDA, SQIVND (reference sequence). The CDR3 totals 15 residues. Here the CDR3 DNA reads TGTGCCAGTAGTTACGGAAGGACAGGCAATCAGCCCCAGCATTTT. It specifies CASSYGRTGNQPQHF.

CDR3 residues: CASSQSTGSTEAFF. The CDR3 nucleotides are TGTGCCAGCAGCCAATCCACGGGTTCGACTGAAGCTTTCTTT. This chain links TRBV3-1 (or the pseudogene TRBV3-2) with TRBJ1-1, with D unresolved. V was clipped by 2 bases and J by 5 bases, with 12 bases between them. CDR1 is LGHDT, CDR2 YNNKEL, per germline (reference sequence). This CDR3 spans 14 amino acids.

This chain links TRBV15 with TRBJ2-1, with TRBD2 matching over 8 bases. This CDR3 comprises 16 residues. CDR1 and CDR2 (germline): LNHNV, YYDKDF (reference sequence). J was trimmed by 5 bases and V by 0 bases; bases with no gene match: 6. The CDR3 spells CATSRDRGGGNNEQFF. For the CDR3, the DNA is TGTGCCACCAGCAGAGATAGGGGCGGGGGGAACAATGAGCAGTTCTTC. Variable domain in full (rest from reference TRBV15 and TRBJ2-1): DAMVIQNPRYQVTQFGKPVTLSCSQTLNHNVMYWYQQKSSQAPKLLFHYYDKDFNNEADTPDNFQSRRPNTSFCFLDIRSPGLGDTAMYLCATSRDRGGGNNEQFFGPGTRLTVL.

V and J are TRBV7-2 and TRBJ2-7, with 8 bases lining up with TRBD2. Losses at the gene ends were 5 bases for V and 2 bases for J; bases not matched to a gene: 5. The CDR3 extends over 14 amino acids. From germline, CDR1 is SGHTA and CDR2 FQGNSA. The CDR3 is CASSATSGTYEQYF. In nucleotides, the CDR3 is TGTGCCAGCAGCGCAACTAGCGGAACCTACGAGCAGTACTTC.

J is TRBJ1-2 and V is TRBV7-8, with D uncertain. The CDR3 runs 12 residues. Looked up from germline, CDR1 is SGHVS and CDR2 is FQNEAQ. The ends were cut back, 8 bases at V and 4 bases at J, with 11 bases in the middle. CDR3 DNA: TGTGCCAGCGGGCACGGCAGCTATGGCTACACCTTC. Residues: CASGHGSYGYTF.

V gene TRBV28 combines with J gene TRBJ1-5; 9 bases fit TRBD1. V dropped 6 bases and J dropped 7; count of bases not matched to a gene: 10. Germline CDR1 reads MDHEN; CDR2 reads SYDVKM. The CDR3 has 15 amino acids. CDR3 amino acids: CASSTLTGGRQPQHF. CDR3 sequence (DNA): TGTGCCAGCAGCACTCTGACAGGGGGACGGCAGCCCCAGCATTTT.

This clone is a singleton in its sample. This chain links TRBV12-3 or TRBV12-4 with TRBJ1-2, with D perhaps TRBD1 (6 bases). Trimming removed 4 bases from V and 2 bases from J, with 8 bases in between. The CDR3 loop spans 13 amino acids. The CDR3 coding sequence is TGTGCCAGCAGTTACGGACAGAACTATGGCTACACCTTC. This sequence encodes CASSYGQNYGYTF.

The chain has TRBV28 and TRBJ1-5; TRBD1 agrees at 8 bases. The CDR3 totals 15 residues. Germline assignment: CDR1 MDHEN and CDR2 SYDVKM. J was trimmed by 6 bases and V by 6 bases; bases with no gene match: 10. The CDR3 spells CASSRLGQGFQPQHF. CDR3 nucleotides: TGTGCCAGCAGCCGACTCGGACAGGGTTTTCAGCCCCAGCATTTT.

This chain uses TRBV29-1 with TRBJ1-1; no reliable D call. V shed 1 base and J shed 0 bases, with 12 bases lying between them. CDR1 SQVTM and CDR2 ANQGSEA come from the germline V gene. The CDR3 contains 15 residues. The CDR3 DNA reads TGCAGCGTTGAAGCAGCGAGAGAGCTGAACACTGAAGCTTTCTTT. The encoded protein is CSVEAARELNTEAFF.

V and J are TRBV2 and TRBJ2-5, with 15 bases aligning to TRBD2. Germline lookup yields CDR1 SNHLY and CDR2 FYNNEI. The CDR3 runs to 18 residues. V lost 3 bases to trimming and J lost 5 bases; unmatched junction nucleotides: 10. The CDR3 loop reads CASSDLGLAGGTGETQYF. In DNA form, the CDR3 reads TGTGCCAGCAGTGATTTAGGACTAGCGGGAGGGACGGGGGAGACCCAGTACTTC.

The genes are TRBV18 and TRBJ1-4; TRBD1 agrees at 7 bases. Germline CDR1 KGHSH, CDR2 LQKENI. This CDR3 comprises 14 residues. V dropped 4 bases and J dropped 5; count of bases not matched to a gene: 4. CDR3 sequence: CASSLQGLNEKLFF. CDR3 DNA: TGTGCCAGCTCACTACAGGGGTTAAATGAAAAACTGTTTTTT.

The count of this clone is one. The V call is TRBV20-1, the J call TRBJ1-1; D call uncertain. The CDR3 extends over 14 amino acids. The germline gives CDR1 DFQATT, CDR2 SNEGSKA (reference sequence). V was cut by 3 bases and J by 2 bases, with 13 bases left in between. The CDR3 DNA is TGCAGTGCTAGTAGCGGTGGGCTAAACACTGAAGCTTTCTTT. It is translated as CSASSGGLNTEAFF.

This chain connects TRBV5-4 to TRBJ1-1, with 7 bases identical to TRBD1. The CDR3 contains 15 residues. The trim removed 2 bases at V and 3 bases at J, leaving 7 bases unmatched. The germline gives CDR1 SGHNT, CDR2 YYREEE (reference sequence). The CDR3 DNA reads as TGTGCCAGCAGCTTTCCTGACAGGGTGGACACTGAAGCTTTCTTT. It yields the protein CASSFPDRVDTEAFF.

This clone has only a few counts. The chain uses TRBV30 and TRBJ2-2; the D gene is possibly TRBD1 (5 bases). The germline V and J ends were trimmed by 2 bases and 4 bases, with 17 bases remaining between them. The CDR3 sequence is 16 residues long. Germline CDR1 and CDR2: GTSNPN and SVGIG (reference sequence). The CDR3 spells CAWSPRDGRGTGELFF. The CDR3 DNA reads as TGTGCCTGGAGTCCCAGGGATGGTCGCGGCACCGGGGAGCTGTTTTTT.

This rearrangement joins TRBV6-2 or TRBV6-3 to TRBJ1-5; 7 nucleotides line up with TRBD1. Germline assignment: CDR1 MNHEY and CDR2 SVGEGT. V shed 6 bases, J shed 0 bases, and the junction held 11 bases outside the gene matches. The CDR3 runs to 17 residues. The CDR3 is CASSQTGSRYSNQPQHF. The CDR3 nucleotides are TGTGCCAGCAGCCAGACAGGGTCCCGCTATAGCAATCAGCCCCAGCATTTT.

The chain combines TRBV9 with TRBJ2-7, with 7 positions matching TRBD2. V lost 4 bases to trimming and J lost 4 bases; unmatched junction nucleotides: 8. The V gene's germline CDR1 is SGDLS and CDR2 YYNGEE. The CDR3 consists of 14 residues. The CDR3 region has the DNA TGTGCCAGCAGCCCCGGGGGGTGGGGTTACGAGCAGTACTTC. It codes for CASSPGGWGYEQYF. The variable domain in full, with the rest retrieved from reference TRBV9 and TRBJ2-7, is DSGVTQTPKHLITATGQRVTLRCSPRSGDLSVYWYQQSLDQGLQFLIQYYNGEERAKGNILERFSAQQFPDLHSELNLSSLELGDSALYFCASSPGGWGYEQYFGPGTRLTVT.

CDR3 in amino acids: CAIGGRSQETQYF. CDR3 DNA sequence: TGTGCCATTGGGGGCCGGTCCCAAGAGACCCAGTACTTC. The chain couples TRBV28 to TRBJ2-5; tentative D call: TRBD1 (6 bases). In germline, CDR1 is MDHEN, CDR2 SYDVKM. With 10 bases removed from V and 1 base from J, the gap between germline ends came to 13 bases. The CDR3 contains 13 residues.

This clone came up once. This chain's CDR3 is CASSLVSQSNSYEQYF. The DNA of the CDR3 is TGTGCCAGCAGCTTAGTTTCCCAGTCGAACTCCTACGAGCAGTACTTC. V and J are TRBV7-2 and TRBJ2-7, with D hard to call. Germline loops: CDR1 SGHTA, CDR2 FQGNSA. V gave up 1 base and J gave up 0 bases, with 13 bases separating them. CDR3 size: 16 residues.